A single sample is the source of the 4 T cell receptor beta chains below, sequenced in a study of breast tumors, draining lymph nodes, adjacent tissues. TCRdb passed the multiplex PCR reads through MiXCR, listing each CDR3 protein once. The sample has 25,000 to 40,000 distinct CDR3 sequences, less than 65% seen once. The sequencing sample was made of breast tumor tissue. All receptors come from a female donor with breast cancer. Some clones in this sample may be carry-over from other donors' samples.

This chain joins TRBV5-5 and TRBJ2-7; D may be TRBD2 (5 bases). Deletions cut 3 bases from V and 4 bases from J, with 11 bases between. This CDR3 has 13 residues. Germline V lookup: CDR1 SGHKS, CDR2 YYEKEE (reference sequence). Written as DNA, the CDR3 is TGTGCCAGCAGCTCTTGGACTTCTTACGAGCAGTACTTC. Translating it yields CASSSWTSYEQYF.

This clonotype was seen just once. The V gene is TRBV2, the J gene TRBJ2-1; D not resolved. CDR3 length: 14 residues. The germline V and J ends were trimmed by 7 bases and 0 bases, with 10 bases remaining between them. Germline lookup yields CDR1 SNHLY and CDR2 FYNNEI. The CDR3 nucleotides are TGTGCCAGCAATGGCGCGAGCTCCTACAATGAGCAGTTCTTC. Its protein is CASNGASSYNEQFF. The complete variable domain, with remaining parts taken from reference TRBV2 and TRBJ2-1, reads EPEVTQTPSHQVTQMGQEVILRCVPISNHLYFYWYRQILGQKVEFLVSFYNNEISEKSEIFDDQFSVERPDGSNFTLKIRSTKLEDSAMYFCASNGASSYNEQFFGPGTRLTVL.

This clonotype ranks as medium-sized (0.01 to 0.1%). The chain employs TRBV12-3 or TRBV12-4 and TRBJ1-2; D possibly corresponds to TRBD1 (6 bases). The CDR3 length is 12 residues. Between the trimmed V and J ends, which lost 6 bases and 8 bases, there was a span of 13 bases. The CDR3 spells CASSPGQRGYTF. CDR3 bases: TGTGCCAGCAGCCCCGGACAGAGAGGCTACACCTTC.

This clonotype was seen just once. CDR3 DNA: TGTGCCAGCAGTCACGGCCCGGGACAGGGGGCGGACGAGCAGTACTTC. Its translation is CASSHGPGQGADEQYF. The V call is TRBV6-2 or TRBV6-3, the J call TRBJ2-7; 12 nucleotides agree with TRBD1. CDR1 is MNHEY and CDR2 is SVGEGT in the germline V gene. Trimming took 5 bases from V and 5 from J; bases not matched to a gene: 10. CDR3 length: 16 residues.